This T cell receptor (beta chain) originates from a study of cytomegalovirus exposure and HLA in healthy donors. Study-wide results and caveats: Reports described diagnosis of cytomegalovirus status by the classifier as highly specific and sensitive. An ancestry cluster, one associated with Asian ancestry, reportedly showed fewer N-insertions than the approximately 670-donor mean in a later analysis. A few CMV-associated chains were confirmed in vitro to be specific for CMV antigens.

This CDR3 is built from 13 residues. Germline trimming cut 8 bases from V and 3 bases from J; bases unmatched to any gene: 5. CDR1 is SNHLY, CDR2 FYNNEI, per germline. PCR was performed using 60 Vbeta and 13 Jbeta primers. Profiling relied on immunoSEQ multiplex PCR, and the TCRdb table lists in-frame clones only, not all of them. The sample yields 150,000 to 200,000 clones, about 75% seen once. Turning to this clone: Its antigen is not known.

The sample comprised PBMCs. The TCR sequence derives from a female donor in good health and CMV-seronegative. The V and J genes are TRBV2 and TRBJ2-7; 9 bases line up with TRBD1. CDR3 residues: CASLGQGSYEQYF. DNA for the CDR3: TGTGCCAGCCTGGGACAGGGAAGCTACGAGCAGTACTTC.